This TCR beta chain was profiled in a study of tumor-infiltrating lymphocytes in oesophageal squamous cell carcinoma. This clonotype was observed a single time. In TCRdb, the PCR reads were re-called with MiXCR into one record per CDR3 protein. This table has 20,000 to 25,000 distinct CDR3 sequences, more than 35% appearing once. Germline CDR1 is SGHTA and CDR2 is FQGNSA. The CDR3 length is 14 residues. The receptor's source is a male donor with esophageal squamous cell carcinoma. The specimen sequenced was esophageal tumor tissue. The chain employs TRBV7-2 and TRBJ2-7; tentatively, D is TRBD1 (5 bases). TRBJ2-1 matches the DNA end more closely, so the J call is doubtful. Here the CDR3 DNA reads TGTGCCAGCAGCGTAGGACAAATAACCCACCGGCAGTTCTTC. Amino acids: CASSVGQITHRQFF.